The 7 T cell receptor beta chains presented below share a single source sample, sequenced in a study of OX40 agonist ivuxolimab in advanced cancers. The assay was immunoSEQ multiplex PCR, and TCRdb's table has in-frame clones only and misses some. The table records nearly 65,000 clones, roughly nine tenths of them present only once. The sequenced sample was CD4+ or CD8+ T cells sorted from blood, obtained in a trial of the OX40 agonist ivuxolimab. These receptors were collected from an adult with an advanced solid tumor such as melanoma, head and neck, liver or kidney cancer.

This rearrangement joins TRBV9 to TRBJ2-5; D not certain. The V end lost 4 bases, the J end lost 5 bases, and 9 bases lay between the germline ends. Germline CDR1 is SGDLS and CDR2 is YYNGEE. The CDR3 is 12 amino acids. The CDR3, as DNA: TGTGCCAGCAGCCTTCCCCGGGAGACCCAGTACTTC. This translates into CASSLPRETQYF.

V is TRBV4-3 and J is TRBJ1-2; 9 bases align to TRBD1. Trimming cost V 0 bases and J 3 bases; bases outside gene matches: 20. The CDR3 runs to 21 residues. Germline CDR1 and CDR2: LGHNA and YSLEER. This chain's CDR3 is CASSQDPELQGAGSRDYGYTF. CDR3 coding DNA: TGCGCCAGCAGCCAAGATCCCGAATTACAGGGGGCCGGGAGCCGGGACTATGGCTACACCTTC.

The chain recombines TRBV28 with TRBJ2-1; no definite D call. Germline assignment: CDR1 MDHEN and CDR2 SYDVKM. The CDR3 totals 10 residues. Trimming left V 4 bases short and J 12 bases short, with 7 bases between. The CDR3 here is CASSSYWQFF. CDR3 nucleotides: TGTGCCAGCAGTTCCTATTGGCAGTTCTTC.

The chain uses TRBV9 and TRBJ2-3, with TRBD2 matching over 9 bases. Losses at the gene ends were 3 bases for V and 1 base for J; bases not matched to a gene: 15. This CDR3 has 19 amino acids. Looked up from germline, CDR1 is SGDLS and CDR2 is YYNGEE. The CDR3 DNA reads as TGTGCCAGCAGCGGCACCGGGACTAGCCCCACCGTCGGCACAGATACGCAGTATTTT. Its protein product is CASSGTGTSPTVGTDTQYF.

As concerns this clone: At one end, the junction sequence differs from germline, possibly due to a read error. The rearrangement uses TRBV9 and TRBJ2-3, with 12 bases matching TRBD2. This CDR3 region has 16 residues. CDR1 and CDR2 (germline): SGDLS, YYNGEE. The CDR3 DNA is TGTGCCGGCAGCGTCTCTAGCGGGGGGGTCACAGATACGCAGTATTTT. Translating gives CAGSVSSGGVTDTQYF.

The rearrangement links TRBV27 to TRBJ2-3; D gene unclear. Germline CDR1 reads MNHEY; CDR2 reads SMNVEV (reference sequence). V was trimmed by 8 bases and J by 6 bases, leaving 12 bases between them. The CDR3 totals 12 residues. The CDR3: CASSPSEDTQYF. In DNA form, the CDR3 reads TGTGCCAGCTCTCCGTCGGAGGATACGCAGTATTTT.

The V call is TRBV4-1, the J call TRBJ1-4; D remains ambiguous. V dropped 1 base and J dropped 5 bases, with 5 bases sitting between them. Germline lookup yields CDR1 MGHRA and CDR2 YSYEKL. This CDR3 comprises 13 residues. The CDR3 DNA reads TGCGCCAGCAGCCAAGCAGTAAATGAAAAACTGTTTTTT. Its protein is CASSQAVNEKLFF.